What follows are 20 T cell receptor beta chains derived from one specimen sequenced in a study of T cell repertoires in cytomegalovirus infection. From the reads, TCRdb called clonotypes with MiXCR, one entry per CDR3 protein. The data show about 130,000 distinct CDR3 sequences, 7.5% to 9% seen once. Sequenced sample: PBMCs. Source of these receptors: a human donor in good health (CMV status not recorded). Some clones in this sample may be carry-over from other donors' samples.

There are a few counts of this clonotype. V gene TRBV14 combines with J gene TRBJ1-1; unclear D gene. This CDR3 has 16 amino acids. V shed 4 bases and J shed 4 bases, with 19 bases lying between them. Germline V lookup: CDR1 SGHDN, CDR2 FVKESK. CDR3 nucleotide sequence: TGTGCCAGCAGCCCAGAGAGGTACGAATGGGGCACTGAAGCTTTCTTT. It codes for CASSPERYEWGTEAFF. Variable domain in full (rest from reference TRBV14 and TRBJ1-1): EAGVTQFPSHSVIEKGQTVTLRCDPISGHDNLYWYRRVMGKEIKFLLHFVKESKQDESGMPNNRFLAERTGGTYSTLKVQPAELEDSGVYFCASSPERYEWGTEAFFGQGTRLTVV.

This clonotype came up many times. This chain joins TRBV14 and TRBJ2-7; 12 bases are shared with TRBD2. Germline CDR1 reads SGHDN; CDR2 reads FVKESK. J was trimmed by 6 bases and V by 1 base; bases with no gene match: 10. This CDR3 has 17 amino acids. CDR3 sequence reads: CASSQGLAGGPAGEQYF. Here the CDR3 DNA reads TGTGCCAGCAGCCAAGGTCTAGCGGGGGGGCCGGCTGGCGAGCAGTACTTC.

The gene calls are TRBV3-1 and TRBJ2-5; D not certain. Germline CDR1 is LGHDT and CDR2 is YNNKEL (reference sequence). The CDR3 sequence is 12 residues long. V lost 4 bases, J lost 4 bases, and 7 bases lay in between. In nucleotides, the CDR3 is TGTGCCAGCAGCCGCCTTGCAGAGACCCAGTACTTC. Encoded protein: CASSRLAETQYF.

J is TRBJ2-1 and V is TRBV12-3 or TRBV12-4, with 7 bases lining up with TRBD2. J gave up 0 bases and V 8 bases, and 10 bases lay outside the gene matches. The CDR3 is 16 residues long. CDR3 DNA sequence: TGTGCCAGCCAGAAGCCGGGGGGAGGCTCCTACAATGAGCAGTTCTTC. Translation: CASQKPGGGSYNEQFF.

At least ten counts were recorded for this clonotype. For the CDR3, the DNA is TGCAGTGCCAGTGTGGGACAGTCCTATGGCTACACCTTC. This sequence encodes CSASVGQSYGYTF. The J gene is TRBJ1-2, the V gene TRBV20-1; TRBD1 matches 7 bases. Germline loops: CDR1 DFQATT, CDR2 SNEGSKA (reference sequence). This CDR3 is built from 13 residues. V lost 6 bases, J lost 4 bases, and 8 bases stayed unmatched.

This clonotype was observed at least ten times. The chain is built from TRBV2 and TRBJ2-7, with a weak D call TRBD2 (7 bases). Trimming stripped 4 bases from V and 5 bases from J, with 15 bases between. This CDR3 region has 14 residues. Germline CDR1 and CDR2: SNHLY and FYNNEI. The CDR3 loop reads CASSVPGGTHEQYF. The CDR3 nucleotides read TGTGCCAGCAGTGTTCCGGGGGGCACCCACGAGCAGTACTTC.

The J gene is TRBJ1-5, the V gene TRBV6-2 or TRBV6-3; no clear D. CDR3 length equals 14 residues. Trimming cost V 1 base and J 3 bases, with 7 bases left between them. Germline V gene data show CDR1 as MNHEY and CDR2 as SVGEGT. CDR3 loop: CASSYYEANQPQHF. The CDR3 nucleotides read TGTGCCAGCAGTTACTACGAGGCCAATCAGCCCCAGCATTTT.

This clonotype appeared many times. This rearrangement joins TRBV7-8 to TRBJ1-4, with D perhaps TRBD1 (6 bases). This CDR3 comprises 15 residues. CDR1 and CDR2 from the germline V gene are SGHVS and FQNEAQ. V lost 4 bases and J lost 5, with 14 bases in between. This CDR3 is CASSSYRVSNEKLFF. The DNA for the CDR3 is TGTGCCAGCAGCTCCTACAGGGTTTCAAATGAAAAACTGTTTTTT.

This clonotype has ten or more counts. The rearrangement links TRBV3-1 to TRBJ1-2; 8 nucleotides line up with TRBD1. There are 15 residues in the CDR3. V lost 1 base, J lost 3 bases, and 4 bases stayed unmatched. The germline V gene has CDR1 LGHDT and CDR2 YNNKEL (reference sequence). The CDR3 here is CASSQGQGAYYGYTF. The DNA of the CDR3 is TGTGCCAGCAGCCAAGGGCAGGGGGCCTACTATGGCTACACCTTC.

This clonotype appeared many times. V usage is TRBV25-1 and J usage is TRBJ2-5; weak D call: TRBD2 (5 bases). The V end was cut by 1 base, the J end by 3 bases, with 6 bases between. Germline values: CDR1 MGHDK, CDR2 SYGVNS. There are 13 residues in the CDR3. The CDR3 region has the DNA TGTGCCAGCAGTGAATTCGGGGAAGAGACCCAGTACTTC. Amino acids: CASSEFGEETQYF.

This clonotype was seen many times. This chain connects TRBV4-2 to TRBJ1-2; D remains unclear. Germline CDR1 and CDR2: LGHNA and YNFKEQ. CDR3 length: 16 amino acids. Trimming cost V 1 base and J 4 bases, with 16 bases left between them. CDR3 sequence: CASSQGGLGPGYGYTF. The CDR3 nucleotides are TGTGCCAGCAGCCAAGGCGGTTTAGGGCCGGGCTATGGCTACACCTTC.

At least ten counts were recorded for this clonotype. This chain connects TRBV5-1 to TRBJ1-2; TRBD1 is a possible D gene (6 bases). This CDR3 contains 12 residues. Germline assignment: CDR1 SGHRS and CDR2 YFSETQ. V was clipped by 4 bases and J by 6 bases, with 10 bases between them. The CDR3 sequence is CASSRPGDGYTF. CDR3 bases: TGCGCCAGCAGCCGGCCAGGGGATGGCTACACCTTC.

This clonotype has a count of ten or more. CDR3 DNA sequence: TGCGCCAGCAGTCCCGGGACAGGGTTCGGCTACACCTTC. Amino acids: CASSPGTGFGYTF. The rearrangement joins TRBV10-2 to TRBJ1-2; 9 bases agree with TRBD1. CDR3 length: 13 residues. V trimming: 5 bases; J trimming: 8 bases; junction bases outside the gene matches: 6. Germline-derived CDR1 and CDR2 are WSHSY and SAAADI.

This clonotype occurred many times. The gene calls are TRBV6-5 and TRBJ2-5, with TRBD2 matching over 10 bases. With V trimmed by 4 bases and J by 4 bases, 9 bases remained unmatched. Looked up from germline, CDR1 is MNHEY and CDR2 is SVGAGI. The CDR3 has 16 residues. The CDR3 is CASSSLAGAARETQYF. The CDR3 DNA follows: TGTGCCAGCAGTTCTCTAGCGGGGGCCGCCAGAGAGACCCAGTACTTC.

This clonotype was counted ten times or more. For the CDR3, the DNA is TGTGCCAGCAGTTTGGGTGGAAGAACTGAAGCTTTCTTT. Residues: CASSLGGRTEAFF. The chain is built from TRBV28 and TRBJ1-1, with D unclear. V lost 3 bases and J 5 bases, leaving 10 bases between the germline ends. Germline-derived CDR1 and CDR2 are MDHEN and SYDVKM. CDR3 length: 13 amino acids.

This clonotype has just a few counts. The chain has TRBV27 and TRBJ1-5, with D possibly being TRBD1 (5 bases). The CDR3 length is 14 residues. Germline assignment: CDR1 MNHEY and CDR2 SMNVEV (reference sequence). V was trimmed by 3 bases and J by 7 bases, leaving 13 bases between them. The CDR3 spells CASSFARAEQPQHF. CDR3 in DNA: TGTGCCAGCAGTTTCGCCAGGGCCGAACAGCCCCAGCATTTT.

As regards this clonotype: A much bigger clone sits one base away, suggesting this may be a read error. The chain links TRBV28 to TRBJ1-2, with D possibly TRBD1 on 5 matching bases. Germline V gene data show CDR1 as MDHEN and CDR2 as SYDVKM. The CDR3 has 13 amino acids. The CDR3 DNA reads TGTGCCAGCAGTTTAGCAGGGCCGGCTGGCTACAACTTC. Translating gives CASSLAGPAGYNF.

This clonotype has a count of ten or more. DNA of the CDR3: TGTGCCAGCGCGGTCTGGCCAAATCAGCCCCAGCATTTT. This codes for CASAVWPNQPQHF. The chain carries TRBV12-3 or TRBV12-4 and TRBJ1-5, with unresolved D. The CDR3 has 13 amino acids. Trimming took 8 bases from V and 4 from J, leaving 12 bases between them.

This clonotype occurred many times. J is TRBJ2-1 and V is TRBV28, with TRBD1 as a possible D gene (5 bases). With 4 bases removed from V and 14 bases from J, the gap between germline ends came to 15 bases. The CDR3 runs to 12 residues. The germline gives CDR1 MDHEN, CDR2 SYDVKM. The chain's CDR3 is CASSSQVRREFF. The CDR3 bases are TGTGCCAGCAGTTCACAGGTTCGCCGGGAGTTCTTC.

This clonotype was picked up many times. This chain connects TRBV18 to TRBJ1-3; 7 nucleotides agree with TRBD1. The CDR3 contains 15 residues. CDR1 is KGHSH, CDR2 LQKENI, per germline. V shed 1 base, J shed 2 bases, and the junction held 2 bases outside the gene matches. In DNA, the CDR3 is TGTGCCAGCTCACCACAAGGGACAGCTGGAAACACCATATATTTT. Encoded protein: CASSPQGTAGNTIYF. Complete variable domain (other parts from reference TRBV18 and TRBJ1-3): NAGVMQNPRHLVRRRGQEARLRCSPMKGHSHVYWYRQLPEEGLKFMVYLQKENIIDESGMPKERFSAEFPKEGPSILRIQQVVRGDSAAYFCASSPQGTAGNTIYFGEGSWLTVV.